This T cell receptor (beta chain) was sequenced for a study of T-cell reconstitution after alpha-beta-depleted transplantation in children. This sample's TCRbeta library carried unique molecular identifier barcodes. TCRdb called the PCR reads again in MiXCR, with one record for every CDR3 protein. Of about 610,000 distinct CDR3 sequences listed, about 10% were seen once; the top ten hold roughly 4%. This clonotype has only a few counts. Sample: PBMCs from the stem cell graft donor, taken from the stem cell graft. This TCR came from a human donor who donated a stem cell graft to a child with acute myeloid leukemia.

CDR3 coding DNA: TGTGCCAGCAGCTTAAGAGGGTCGCGGGACTACTTAGATACGCAGTATTTT. Protein: CASSLRGSRDYLDTQYF. This chain uses TRBV7-3 with TRBJ2-3, with 7 nucleotides matching TRBD2. The CDR3 runs 17 residues. The V gene's germline CDR1 is SGHTA and CDR2 FQGTGA. The V segment lost 1 base and the J segment 5 bases; nucleotides outside the gene matches: 12. Based on the CDR3 plus reference TRBV7-3 and TRBJ2-3, the full variable domain is GAGVSQTPSNKVTEKGKYVELRCDPISGHTALYWYRQSLGQGPEFLIYFQGTGAADDSGLPNDRFFAVRPEGSVSTLKIQRTERGDSAVYLCASSLRGSRDYLDTQYFGPGTRLTVL.